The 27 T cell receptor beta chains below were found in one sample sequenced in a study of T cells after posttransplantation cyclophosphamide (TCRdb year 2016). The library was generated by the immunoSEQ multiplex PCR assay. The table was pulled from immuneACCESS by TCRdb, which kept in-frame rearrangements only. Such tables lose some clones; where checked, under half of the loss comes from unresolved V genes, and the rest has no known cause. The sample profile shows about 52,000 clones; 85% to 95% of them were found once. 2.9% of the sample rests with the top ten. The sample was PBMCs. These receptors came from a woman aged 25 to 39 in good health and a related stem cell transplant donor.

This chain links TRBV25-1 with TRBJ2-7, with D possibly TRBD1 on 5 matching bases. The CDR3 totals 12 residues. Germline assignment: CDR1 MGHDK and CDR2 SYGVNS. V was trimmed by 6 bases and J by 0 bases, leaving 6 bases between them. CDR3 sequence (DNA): TGTGCCAGCAGAGACAGCTCCTACGAGCAGTACTTC. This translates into CASRDSSYEQYF.

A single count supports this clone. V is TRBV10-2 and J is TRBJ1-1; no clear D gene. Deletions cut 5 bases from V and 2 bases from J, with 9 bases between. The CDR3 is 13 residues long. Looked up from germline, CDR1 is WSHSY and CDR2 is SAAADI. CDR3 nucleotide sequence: TGCGCCAGCAGTTTTCAGATCAACACTGAAGCTTTCTTT. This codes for CASSFQINTEAFF.

This CDR3 is CASSLAGSGERGYTF. In DNA form, the CDR3 reads TGCGCCAGCAGCTTGGCCGGTTCAGGGGAACGCGGCTACACCTTC. The J gene is TRBJ1-2, the V gene TRBV5-1, with D tentatively TRBD1 (6 bases). The germline V and J ends were trimmed by 0 bases and 8 bases, with 17 bases remaining between them. In germline, CDR1 is SGHRS, CDR2 YFSETQ. This CDR3 is 15 amino acids long. The full variable domain, its missing parts supplied by reference TRBV5-1 and TRBJ1-2, is KAGVTQTPRYLIKTRGQQVTLSCSPISGHRSVSWYQQTPGQGLQFLFEYFSETQRNKGNFPGRFSGRQFSNSRSEMNVSTLELGDSALYLCASSLAGSGERGYTFGSGTRLTVV.

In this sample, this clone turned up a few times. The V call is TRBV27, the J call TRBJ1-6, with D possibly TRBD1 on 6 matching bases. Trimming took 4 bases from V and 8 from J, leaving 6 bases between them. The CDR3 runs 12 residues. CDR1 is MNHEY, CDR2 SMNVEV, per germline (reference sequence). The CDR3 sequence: CASSYRDSPLHF. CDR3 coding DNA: TGTGCCAGCAGTTACAGGGATTCACCCCTCCACTTT.

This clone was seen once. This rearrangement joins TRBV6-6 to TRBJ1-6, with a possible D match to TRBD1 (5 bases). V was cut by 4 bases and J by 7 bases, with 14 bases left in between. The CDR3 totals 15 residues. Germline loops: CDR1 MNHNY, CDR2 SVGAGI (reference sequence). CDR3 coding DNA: TGTGCCAGCAGTTCCCCGGGGGAGGGGAATTCACCCCTCCACTTT. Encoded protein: CASSSPGEGNSPLHF.

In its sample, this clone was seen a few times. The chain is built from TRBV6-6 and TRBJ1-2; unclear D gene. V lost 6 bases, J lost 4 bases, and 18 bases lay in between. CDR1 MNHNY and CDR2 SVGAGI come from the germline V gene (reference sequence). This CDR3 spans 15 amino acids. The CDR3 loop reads CASRRRLQLVYGYTF. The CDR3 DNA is TGTGCCAGCAGGCGTCGCCTCCAACTCGTCTATGGCTACACCTTC.

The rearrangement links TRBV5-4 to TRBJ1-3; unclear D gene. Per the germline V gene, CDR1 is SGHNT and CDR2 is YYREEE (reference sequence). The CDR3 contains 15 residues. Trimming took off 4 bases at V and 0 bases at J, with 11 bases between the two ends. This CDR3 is CASSSDRSSGNTIYF. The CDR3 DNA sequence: TGTGCCAGCAGCAGCGATAGGAGCTCTGGAAACACCATATATTTT.

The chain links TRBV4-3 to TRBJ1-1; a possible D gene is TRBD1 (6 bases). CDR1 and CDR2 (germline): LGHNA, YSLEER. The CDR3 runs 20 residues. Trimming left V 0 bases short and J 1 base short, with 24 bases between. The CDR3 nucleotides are TGCGCCAGCAGCCAAGAGATAATGGTGTCAGGGGTGGTGGCGAACACTGAAGCTTTCTTT. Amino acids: CASSQEIMVSGVVANTEAFF.

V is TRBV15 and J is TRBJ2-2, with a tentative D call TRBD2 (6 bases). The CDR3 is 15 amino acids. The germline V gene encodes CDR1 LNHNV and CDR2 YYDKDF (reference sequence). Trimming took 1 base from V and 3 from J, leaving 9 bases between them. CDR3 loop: CATSRAGLDTGELFF. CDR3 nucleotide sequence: TGTGCCACCAGCAGAGCGGGACTCGACACCGGGGAGCTGTTTTTT.

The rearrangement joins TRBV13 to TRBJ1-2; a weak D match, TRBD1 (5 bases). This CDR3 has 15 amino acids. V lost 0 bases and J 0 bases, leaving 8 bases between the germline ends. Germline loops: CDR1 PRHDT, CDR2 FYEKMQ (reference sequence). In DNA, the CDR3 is TGTGCCAGCAGCTTAGGGACAGCACCTAACTATGGCTACACCTTC. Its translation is CASSLGTAPNYGYTF.

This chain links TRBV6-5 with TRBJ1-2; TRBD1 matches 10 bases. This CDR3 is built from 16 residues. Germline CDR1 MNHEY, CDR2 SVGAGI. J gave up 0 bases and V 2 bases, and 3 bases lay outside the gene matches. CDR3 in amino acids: CASSYRTGGSNYGYTF. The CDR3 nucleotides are TGTGCCAGCAGTTACAGGACAGGGGGATCTAACTATGGCTACACCTTC.

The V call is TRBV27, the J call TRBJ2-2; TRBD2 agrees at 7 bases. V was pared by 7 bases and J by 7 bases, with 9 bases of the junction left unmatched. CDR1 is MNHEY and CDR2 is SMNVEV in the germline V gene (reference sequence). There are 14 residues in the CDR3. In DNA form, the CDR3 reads TGTGCCAGCAACCTGGGAGGGGATGGCGGGGAGCTGTTTTTT. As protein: CASNLGGDGGELFF.

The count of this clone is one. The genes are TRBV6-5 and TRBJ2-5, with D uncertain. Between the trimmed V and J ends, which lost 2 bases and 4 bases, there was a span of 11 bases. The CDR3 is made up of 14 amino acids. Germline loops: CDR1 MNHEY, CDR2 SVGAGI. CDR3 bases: TGTGCCAGCAGTTACAGGCGAAACAGAGAGACCCAGTACTTC. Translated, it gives CASSYRRNRETQYF.

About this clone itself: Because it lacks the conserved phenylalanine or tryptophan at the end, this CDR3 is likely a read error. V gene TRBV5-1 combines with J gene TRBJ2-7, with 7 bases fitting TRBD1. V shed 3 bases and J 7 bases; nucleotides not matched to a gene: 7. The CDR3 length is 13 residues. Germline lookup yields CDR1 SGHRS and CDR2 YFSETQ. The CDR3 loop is CASSSLQGPEQYL. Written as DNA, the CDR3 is TGCGCCAGCAGCTCCCTACAGGGGCCAGAGCAGTACCTC.

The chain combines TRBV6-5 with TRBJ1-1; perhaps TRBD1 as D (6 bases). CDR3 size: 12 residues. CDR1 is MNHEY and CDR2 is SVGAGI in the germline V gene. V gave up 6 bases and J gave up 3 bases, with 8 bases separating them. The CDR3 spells CASSTGYTEAFF. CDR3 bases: TGTGCCAGCAGCACAGGGTACACTGAAGCTTTCTTT.

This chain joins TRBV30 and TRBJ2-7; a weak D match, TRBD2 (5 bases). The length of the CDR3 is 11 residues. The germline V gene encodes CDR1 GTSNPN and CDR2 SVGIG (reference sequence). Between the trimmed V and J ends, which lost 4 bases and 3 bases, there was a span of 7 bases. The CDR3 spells CAWTGGYEQYF. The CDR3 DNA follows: TGTGCCTGGACTGGAGGCTACGAGCAGTACTTC.

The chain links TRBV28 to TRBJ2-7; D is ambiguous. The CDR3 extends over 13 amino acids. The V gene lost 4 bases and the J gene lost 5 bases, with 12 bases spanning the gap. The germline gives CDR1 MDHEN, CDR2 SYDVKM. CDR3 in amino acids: CASSSGPLDEQYF. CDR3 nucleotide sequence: TGTGCCAGCAGTTCAGGCCCATTGGACGAGCAGTACTTC. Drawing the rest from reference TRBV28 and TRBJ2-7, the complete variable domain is DVKVTQSSRYLVKRTGEKVFLECVQDMDHENMFWYRQDPGLGLRLIYFSYDVKMKEKGDIPEGYSVSREKKERFSLILESASTNQTSMYLCASSSGPLDEQYFGPGTRLTVT.

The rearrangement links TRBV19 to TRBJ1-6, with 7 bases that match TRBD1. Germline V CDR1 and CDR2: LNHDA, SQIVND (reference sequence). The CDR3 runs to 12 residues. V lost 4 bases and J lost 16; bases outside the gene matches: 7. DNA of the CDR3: TGTGCCAGTAGTACTCGGACAGGCTGGCTCCACTTT. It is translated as CASSTRTGWLHF.

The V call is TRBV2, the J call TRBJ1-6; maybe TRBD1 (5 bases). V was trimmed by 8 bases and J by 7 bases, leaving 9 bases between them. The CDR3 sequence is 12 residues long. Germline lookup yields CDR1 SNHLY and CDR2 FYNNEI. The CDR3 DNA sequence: TGTGCCAGCGGGCAGGGAAATTCACCCCTCCACTTT. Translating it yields CASGQGNSPLHF.

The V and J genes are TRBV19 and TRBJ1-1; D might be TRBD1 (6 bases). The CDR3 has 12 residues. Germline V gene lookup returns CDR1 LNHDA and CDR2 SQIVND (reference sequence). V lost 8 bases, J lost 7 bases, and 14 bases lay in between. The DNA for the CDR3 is TGTGCCAGTCTGACCCTCAGGGGTGAAGCTTTCTTT. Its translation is CASLTLRGEAFF.

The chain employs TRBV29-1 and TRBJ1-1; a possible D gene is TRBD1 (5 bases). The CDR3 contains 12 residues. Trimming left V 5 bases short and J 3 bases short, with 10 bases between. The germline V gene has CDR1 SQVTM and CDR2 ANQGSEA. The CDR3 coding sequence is TGCAGCGTTAGGGGACTGTACACTGAAGCTTTCTTT. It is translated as CSVRGLYTEAFF.

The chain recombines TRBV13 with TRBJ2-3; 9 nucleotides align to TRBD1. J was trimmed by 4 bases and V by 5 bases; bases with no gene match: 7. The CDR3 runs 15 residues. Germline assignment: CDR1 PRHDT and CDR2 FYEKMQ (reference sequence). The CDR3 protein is CASSRKQGASDTQYF. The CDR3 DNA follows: TGTGCCAGCAGCCGTAAACAGGGGGCGTCAGATACGCAGTATTTT.

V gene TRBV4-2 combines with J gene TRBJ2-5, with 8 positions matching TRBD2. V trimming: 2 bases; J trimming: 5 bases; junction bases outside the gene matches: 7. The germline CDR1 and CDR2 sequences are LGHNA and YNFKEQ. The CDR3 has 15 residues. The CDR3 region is CASSQYNGGVETQYF. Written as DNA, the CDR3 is TGTGCCAGCAGCCAATATAACGGGGGGGTTGAGACCCAGTACTTC.

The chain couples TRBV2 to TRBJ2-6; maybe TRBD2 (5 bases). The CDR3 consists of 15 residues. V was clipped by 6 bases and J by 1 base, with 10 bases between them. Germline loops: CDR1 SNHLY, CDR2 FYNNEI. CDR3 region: CASRNGVSGANVLTF. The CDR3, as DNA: TGTGCCAGCAGAAACGGGGTTTCTGGGGCCAACGTCCTGACTTTC.

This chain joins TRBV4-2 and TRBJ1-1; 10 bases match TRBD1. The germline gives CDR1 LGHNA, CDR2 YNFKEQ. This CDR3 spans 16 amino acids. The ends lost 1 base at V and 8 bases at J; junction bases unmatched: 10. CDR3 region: CASSQGPSGTGEEAFF. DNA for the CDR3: TGTGCCAGCAGCCAAGGCCCGTCCGGGACAGGGGAAGAAGCTTTCTTT.

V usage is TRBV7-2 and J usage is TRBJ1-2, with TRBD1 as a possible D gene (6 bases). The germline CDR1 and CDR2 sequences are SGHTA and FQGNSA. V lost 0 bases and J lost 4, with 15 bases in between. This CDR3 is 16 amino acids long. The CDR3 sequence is CASSLAGADSFYGYTF. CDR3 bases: TGTGCCAGCAGCTTAGCGGGGGCGGACAGTTTCTATGGCTACACCTTC.

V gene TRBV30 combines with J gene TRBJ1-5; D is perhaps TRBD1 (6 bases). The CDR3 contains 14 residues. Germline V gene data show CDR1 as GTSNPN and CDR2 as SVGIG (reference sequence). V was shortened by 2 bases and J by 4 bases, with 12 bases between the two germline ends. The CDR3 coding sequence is TGTGCCTGGAGTCCCAAGGGGGGGAATCAGCCCCAGCATTTT. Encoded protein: CAWSPKGGNQPQHF.